A single sample gave rise to the 22 T cell receptor beta chains below, sequenced in a study of CD8+ T cells in alopecia areata. cDNA reverse transcribed from extracted RNA served as the sequencing template. Libraries were prepared by immunoSEQ multiplex PCR; TCRdb keeps only in-frame clonotypes and omits some of them. The sample yields about 99,000 clones, around 86% seen once. As to treatment: oral pan-JAK inhibitor, 5-10 mg twice daily. The sample here was CD8+ T cells sorted from blood, taken between weeks 30 and 35, from a patient treated with tofacitinib. The receptors were sampled from a human donor with alopecia areata.

This sequence joins TRBV29-1 and TRBJ2-2; 7 bases line up with TRBD1. From germline, CDR1 is SQVTM and CDR2 ANQGSEA. This CDR3 comprises 13 residues. V trimming: 5 bases; J trimming: 1 base; junction bases outside the gene matches: 1. CDR3 nucleotides: TGCAGCGTTTACAGGGGGAACACCGGGGAGCTGTTTTTT. Translation gives CSVYRGNTGELFF.

This sequence joins TRBV7-3 and TRBJ2-1; tentatively, D is TRBD2 (6 bases). Trimming pared 3 bases from V and 1 base from J, leaving 10 bases between. The CDR3 sequence is 15 residues long. Germline CDR1 SGHTA, CDR2 FQGTGA. CDR3 residues: CASSLGTSSYNEQFF. The CDR3 DNA sequence: TGTGCCAGCAGCTTGGGGACTTCGTCCTACAATGAGCAGTTCTTC. Drawing the rest from reference TRBV7-3 and TRBJ2-1, the complete variable domain is GAGVSQTPSNKVTEKGKYVELRCDPISGHTALYWYRQSLGQGPEFLIYFQGTGAADDSGLPNDRFFAVRPEGSVSTLKIQRTERGDSAVYLCASSLGTSSYNEQFFGPGTRLTVL.

The chain couples TRBV4-1 to TRBJ2-1; 8 positions match TRBD1. The CDR3 contains 13 residues. CDR1 MGHRA and CDR2 YSYEKL come from the germline V gene. J gave up 7 bases and V 5 bases, and 4 bases lay outside the gene matches. CDR3: CASSSRQGNEQFF. In nucleotides, the CDR3 is TGCGCCAGCAGCTCGCGACAGGGGAATGAGCAGTTCTTC.

This clone has just a few counts. The V and J genes are TRBV7-9 and TRBJ2-7; 14 nucleotides line up with TRBD2. The V gene end was trimmed by 6 bases and the J gene end by 4 bases; junction bases not matched to a gene: 5. Germline assignment: CDR1 SEHNR and CDR2 FQNEAQ (reference sequence). This CDR3 comprises 15 residues. The CDR3 nucleotides are TGTGCCAGCAGTCCGACTAGCGGGAGGGGATACGAGCAGTACTTC. It yields the protein CASSPTSGRGYEQYF.

This chain links TRBV27 with TRBJ2-7, with 9 bases matching TRBD1. This CDR3 contains 15 residues. V shed 4 bases and J 5 bases; nucleotides not matched to a gene: 9. Germline V gives CDR1 MNHEY, CDR2 SMNVEV (reference sequence). The CDR3 spells CASSWGTGRPNEQYF. The CDR3 bases are TGTGCCAGCAGTTGGGGGACAGGGAGACCTAACGAGCAGTACTTC.

The chain employs TRBV5-6 and TRBJ2-7; the D gene is possibly TRBD2 (5 bases). This CDR3 region has 17 residues. Germline values: CDR1 SGHDT, CDR2 YYEEEE. V lost 1 base, J lost 0 bases, and 17 bases lay in between. CDR3 residues: CASSLRFGELSSYEQYF. CDR3 DNA: TGTGCCAGCAGCTTGCGGTTCGGGGAGCTAAGCTCCTACGAGCAGTACTTC.

The V and J genes are TRBV10-2 and TRBJ2-6; no reliable D call. The ends were cut back, 2 bases at V and 2 bases at J, with 1 base in the middle. Germline lookup yields CDR1 WSHSY and CDR2 SAAADI. CDR3 length: 13 amino acids. The CDR3 DNA sequence: TGCGCCAGCAGTGAGGCTGGGGCCAACGTCCTGACTTTC. Protein sequence: CASSEAGANVLTF.

The count of this clone is one. The rearrangement joins TRBV9 to TRBJ2-1, with 8 bases that match TRBD1. The J segment lost 5 bases and the V segment lost 4 bases, leaving 11 bases of the junction unmatched. This CDR3 is 16 amino acids long. Germline values: CDR1 SGDLS, CDR2 YYNGEE. The CDR3 sequence: CASSPRTGPPNNEQFF. As DNA, the CDR3 is TGTGCCAGCAGCCCCCGGACAGGGCCGCCAAACAATGAGCAGTTCTTC.

The chain combines TRBV7-2 with TRBJ1-5, with 8 bases aligning to TRBD1. The germline CDR1 and CDR2 sequences are SGHTA and FQGNSA. This CDR3 has 17 amino acids. V shed 0 bases and J 2 bases; nucleotides not matched to a gene: 6. CDR3 DNA sequence: TGTGCCAGCAGCTTAGCCTCAGGGGGCATAGGCAATCAGCCCCAGCATTTT. As protein: CASSLASGGIGNQPQHF.

V gene TRBV19 combines with J gene TRBJ2-2; perhaps TRBD1 as D (6 bases). CDR1 is LNHDA and CDR2 is SQIVND in the germline V gene (reference sequence). The CDR3 spans 15 residues. V lost 3 bases, J lost 6 bases, and 14 bases lay in between. In DNA form, the CDR3 reads TGTGCCAGTAGTATCACGCCTGGGGGCCCCGGGGAGCTGTTTTTT. Amino acid sequence: CASSITPGGPGELFF.

This chain links TRBV13 with TRBJ2-5, with no clear D. This CDR3 is 14 amino acids long. Trimming stripped 4 bases from V and 4 bases from J, with 13 bases between. The germline V gene has CDR1 PRHDT and CDR2 FYEKMQ (reference sequence). CDR3 sequence reads: CASSSPTEGETQYF. The CDR3 coding sequence is TGTGCCAGCAGCTCCCCTACGGAAGGAGAGACCCAGTACTTC.

The chain recombines TRBV4-1 with TRBJ1-5; D remains ambiguous. Germline CDR1 reads MGHRA; CDR2 reads YSYEKL. Between the trimmed V and J ends, which lost 1 base and 0 bases, there was a span of 7 bases. CDR3 length: 15 residues. The CDR3 coding sequence is TGCGCCAGCAGCCAAGTAAGGGTTAGCAATCAGCCCCAGCATTTT. It codes for CASSQVRVSNQPQHF.

The gene calls are TRBV7-9 and TRBJ2-1; 12 positions match TRBD2. The CDR3 spans 15 residues. The V and J ends lost 7 bases and 7 bases, in that order; junction bases with no gene match: 8. Germline loops: CDR1 SEHNR, CDR2 FQNEAQ (reference sequence). Here the CDR3 reads CASIPSGGAGNEQFF. The CDR3 coding sequence is TGTGCCAGCATCCCTAGCGGGGGGGCTGGAAATGAGCAGTTCTTC. Using reference TRBV7-9 and TRBJ2-1 for the parts outside the CDR3, the full variable domain is DTGVSQNPRHKITKRGQNVTFRCDPISEHNRLYWYRQTLGQGPEFLTYFQNEAQLEKSRLLSDRFSAERPKGSFSTLEIQRTEQGDSAMYLCASIPSGGAGNEQFFGPGTRLTVL.

The chain has TRBV9 and TRBJ2-2; no firm D call. Germline values: CDR1 SGDLS, CDR2 YYNGEE. There are 13 residues in the CDR3. V was trimmed by 4 bases and J by 2 bases, leaving 6 bases between them. CDR3 residues: CASSPLNTGELFF. CDR3 in DNA: TGTGCCAGCAGCCCCCTAAACACCGGGGAGCTGTTTTTT.

The chain combines TRBV10-2 with TRBJ2-1; D is undetermined. With 6 bases removed from V and 10 bases from J, the gap between germline ends came to 16 bases. This CDR3 spans 13 amino acids. Germline CDR1 reads WSHSY; CDR2 reads SAAADI. DNA for the CDR3: TGCGCCAGCAGGATCGGCCCGCTCGTCGAGCAGTTCTTC. It translates to CASRIGPLVEQFF.

The chain joins TRBV25-1 to TRBJ2-2, with D hard to call. The CDR3 spans 16 residues. Between the trimmed V and J ends, which lost 1 base and 0 bases, there was a span of 9 bases. From germline, CDR1 is MGHDK and CDR2 SYGVNS. The CDR3 DNA reads as TGTGCCAGCAGTGAATTCTTCCTTACGAACACCGGGGAGCTGTTTTTT. It encodes CASSEFFLTNTGELFF.

CDR3 DNA sequence: TGTGCCAGCAGTGAACCTTACATCGGGGAGCTGTTTTTT. This sequence encodes CASSEPYIGELFF. The rearrangement joins TRBV6-1 to TRBJ2-2; D is undetermined. Per the germline V gene, CDR1 is MNHNS and CDR2 is SASEGT. The CDR3 has 13 residues. With 2 bases removed from V and 7 bases from J, the gap between germline ends came to 8 bases.

The rearrangement links TRBV27 to TRBJ2-1; 8 bases map to TRBD2. Germline CDR1 is MNHEY and CDR2 is SMNVEV (reference sequence). The V gene end was trimmed by 6 bases and the J gene end by 5 bases; junction bases not matched to a gene: 6. The CDR3 is made up of 14 amino acids. The CDR3: CASRQAGVNNEQFF. The CDR3 bases are TGTGCCAGCAGGCAAGCGGGAGTCAACAATGAGCAGTTCTTC.

This clone was recorded only once. The rearrangement uses TRBV10-3 and TRBJ2-5; 10 bases are shared with TRBD2. The CDR3 consists of 16 residues. Germline V gene data show CDR1 as ENHRY and CDR2 as SYGVKD. The V and J ends lost 3 bases and 4 bases, in that order; junction bases with no gene match: 8. In nucleotides, the CDR3 is TGTGCCATCAGTGACCCATCCGGGACTAGCGCAGAGACCCAGTACTTC. Protein sequence: CAISDPSGTSAETQYF.

Regarding this clone: Its ends do not fully match the called genes, so a read error is possible. The chain combines TRBV29-1 with TRBJ1-2, with 8 bases fitting TRBD1. The CDR3 has 12 residues. Germline V CDR1 and CDR2: SQVTM, ANQGSEA. CDR3 coding DNA: TGCAGCGTTGCGGGACAGGACTACGGCTACACCTTC. Protein product: CSVAGQDYGYTF. The variable domain in full, completed from reference TRBV29-1 and TRBJ1-2, reads SAVISQKPSRDICQRGTSLTIQCQVDSQVTMMFWYRQQPGQSLTLIATANQGSEATYESGFVIDKFPISRPNLTFSTLTVSNMSPEDSSIYLCSVAGQDYGYTFGSGTRLTVV.

The V and J genes are TRBV5-1 and TRBJ2-6; the match to TRBD1 covers 9 bases. The CDR3 sequence is 21 residues long. Germline CDR1 SGHRS, CDR2 YFSETQ. The trim removed 4 bases at V and 1 base at J, leaving 18 bases unmatched. CDR3: CASSPADFRDRVLSGANVLTF. The CDR3 DNA is TGCGCCAGCAGCCCCGCCGATTTCCGGGACAGGGTATTATCTGGGGCCAACGTCCTGACTTTC.

This clone has more than one count but fewer than ten. The V gene is TRBV29-1, the J gene TRBJ1-5; D is unresolved. The CDR3 spans 14 residues. V lost 4 bases and J 0 bases, leaving 10 bases between the germline ends. The V gene's germline CDR1 is SQVTM and CDR2 ANQGSEA. CDR3 nucleotides: TGCAGCGTTGCGGGCGGGAATAGCAATCAGCCCCAGCATTTT. This encodes CSVAGGNSNQPQHF.